The sequence of this TCR beta chain was determined in a study of cytomegalovirus exposure and HLA in healthy donors. General study findings and limits: Researchers catalogued approximately 170 TCR beta chains as cytomegalovirus-associated. The likely origin of a cluster of highly shared sequence variants was a sequencing artifact. Reported findings show TCR beta sequences accurately forecast HLA-A and HLA-B alleles in most subjects.

The germline V and J ends were trimmed by 3 bases and 2 bases, with 7 bases remaining between them. Germline CDR1 WNHNN, CDR2 SYGVQD (reference sequence). The CDR3 extends over 13 amino acids. The PCR employed 60 Vbeta primers together with 13 Jbeta primers. Method: immunoSEQ multiplex PCR; TCRdb's copy keeps in-frame clones and lacks some. Altogether 110,000 to 150,000 clones are present, roughly four fifths being singletons, with the ten largest covering roughly 3.4%. This clone was counted a single time. What it recognizes is unknown. The chain couples TRBV10-1 to TRBJ2-5, with D maybe TRBD1 (6 bases). The source is a man aged 18 to 30 in good health and CMV-seropositive. The sequenced material came from PBMCs. In nucleotides, the CDR3 is TGCGCCAGCAGTGAACAGGGTCAAGAGACCCAGTACTTC. Residues: CASSEQGQETQYF.